This section outlines one T cell receptor beta chain sequence together with its context. The antigen is not known. This specimen belongs to a study of somatic mutations in cytotoxic T cells in rheumatoid arthritis. Study-level information: Flow sorting of some V beta antibody-stained T cells reached nearly 100% purity, with V beta1+ cells also TCRB-sequenced. The study's findings and limits: A slight TRBV07 underrepresentation in rheumatoid arthritis patients was reported without multiple-comparison adjustment. Measured CD8+ T-cell clonality, a value compared between rheumatoid arthritis patients and age-matched healthy controls, did not differ significantly. For patients with rheumatoid arthritis, CD8+ clonality went up with age, while healthy controls showed no such change.

TCRdb keeps only in-frame clones here, not all; method: immunoSEQ multiplex PCR. The sample records approximately 10,000 clones, about 89% being singletons. The CDR3 sequence is 18 residues long. J gave up 4 bases and V 5 bases, and 16 bases lay outside the gene matches. The germline V gene encodes CDR1 SGHVS and CDR2 FNYEAQ. The chain joins TRBV7-6 to TRBJ2-7, with TRBD2 matching over 11 bases. The sequencing sample was made of CD8+ T cells sorted from blood. This receptor was taken from a woman younger than 30 with rheumatoid arthritis. The DNA for the CDR3 is TGTGCCAGCAGCCCACAGTTCCCGGGACTAGCGGCCGGGTACGAGCAGTACTTC. It specifies CASSPQFPGLAAGYEQYF.